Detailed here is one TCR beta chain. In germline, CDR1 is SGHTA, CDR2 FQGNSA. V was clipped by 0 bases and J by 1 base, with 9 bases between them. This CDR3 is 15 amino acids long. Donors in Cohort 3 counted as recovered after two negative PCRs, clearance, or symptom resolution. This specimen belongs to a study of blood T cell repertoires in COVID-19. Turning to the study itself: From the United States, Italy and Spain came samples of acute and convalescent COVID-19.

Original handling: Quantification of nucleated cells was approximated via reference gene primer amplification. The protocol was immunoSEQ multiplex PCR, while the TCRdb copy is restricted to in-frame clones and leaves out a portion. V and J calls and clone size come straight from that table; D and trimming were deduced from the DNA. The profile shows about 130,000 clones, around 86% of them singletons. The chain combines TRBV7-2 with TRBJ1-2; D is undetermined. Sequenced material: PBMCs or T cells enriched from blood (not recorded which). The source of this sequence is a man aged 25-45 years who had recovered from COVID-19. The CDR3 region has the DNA TGTGCCAGCAGCTTAGCGGTTGGGAGTAACTATGGCTACACCTTC. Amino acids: CASSLAVGSNYGYTF.